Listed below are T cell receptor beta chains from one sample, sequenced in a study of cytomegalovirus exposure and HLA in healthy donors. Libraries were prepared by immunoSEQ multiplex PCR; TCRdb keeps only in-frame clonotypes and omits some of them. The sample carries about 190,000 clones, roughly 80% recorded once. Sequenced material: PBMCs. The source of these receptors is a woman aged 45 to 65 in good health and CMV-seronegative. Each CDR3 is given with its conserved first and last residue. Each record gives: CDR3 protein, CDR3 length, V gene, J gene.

CASSSPTGAIEAFF	14	TRBV28	TRBJ1-1
CASSQGAGTSGRDTQYF	17	TRBV4-2	TRBJ2-3
CASSEWRAGVENVLTF	16	TRBV19	TRBJ2-6
CASSLPRNTEAFF	13	TRBV28	TRBJ1-1
CASSLGSLKKGVAFF	15	TRBV5-1	TRBJ1-1
CASSDKGAGTEAFF	14	TRBV2	TRBJ1-1
CASSSRYGYTF	11	TRBV28	TRBJ1-2
CASSLVTGEQDTQYF	15	TRBV7-8	TRBJ2-3
CASSYSRQGSYEQYF	15	TRBV6-5	TRBJ2-7
CASSPQQGNTEAFF	14	TRBV4-1	TRBJ1-1
CASSAVGTGYNEQFF	15	TRBV19	TRBJ2-1
CASSFHPQGYTF	12	TRBV28	TRBJ1-2
CASSYSGGSQPQHF	14	TRBV6-5	TRBJ1-5
CASTPGLAGVFNEQFF	16	TRBV5-4	TRBJ2-1
CASSQVGTSGIAKNIQYF	18	TRBV4-3	TRBJ2-4
CASSYRGESGNQPQHF	16	TRBV6-6	TRBJ1-5
CASRPNRGGEQYF	13	TRBV2	TRBJ2-7
CASSRPGQANEKLFF	15	TRBV19	TRBJ1-4